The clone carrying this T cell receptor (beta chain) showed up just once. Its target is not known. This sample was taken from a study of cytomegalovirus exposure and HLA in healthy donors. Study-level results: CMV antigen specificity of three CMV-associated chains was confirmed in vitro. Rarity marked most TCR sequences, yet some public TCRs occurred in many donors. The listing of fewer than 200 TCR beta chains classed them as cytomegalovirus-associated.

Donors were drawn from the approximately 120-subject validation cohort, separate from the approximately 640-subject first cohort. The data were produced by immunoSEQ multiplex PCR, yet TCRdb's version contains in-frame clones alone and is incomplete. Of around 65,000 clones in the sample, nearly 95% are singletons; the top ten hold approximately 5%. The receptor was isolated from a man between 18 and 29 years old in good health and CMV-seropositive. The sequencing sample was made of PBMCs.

CDR3 nucleotides: TGTGCCAGCAGCTGGAAGGGGGCCGGCAATGAGCAGTTCTTC. It yields the protein CASSWKGAGNEQFF. The V call is TRBV7-9, the J call TRBJ2-1; 7 nucleotides line up with TRBD1. This CDR3 is built from 14 residues. Germline CDR1 is SEHNR and CDR2 is FQNEAQ (reference sequence). V shed 4 bases, J shed 6 bases, and the junction held 6 bases outside the gene matches.